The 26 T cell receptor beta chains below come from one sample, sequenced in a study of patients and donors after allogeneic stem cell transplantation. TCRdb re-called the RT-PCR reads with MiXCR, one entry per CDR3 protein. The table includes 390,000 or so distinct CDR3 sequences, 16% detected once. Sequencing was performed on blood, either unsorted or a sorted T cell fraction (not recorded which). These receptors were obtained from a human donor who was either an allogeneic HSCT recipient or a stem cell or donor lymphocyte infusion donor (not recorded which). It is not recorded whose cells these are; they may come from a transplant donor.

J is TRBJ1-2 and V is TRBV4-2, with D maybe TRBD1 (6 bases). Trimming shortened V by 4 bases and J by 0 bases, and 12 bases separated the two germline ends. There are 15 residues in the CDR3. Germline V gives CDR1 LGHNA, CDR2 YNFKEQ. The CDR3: CASSPDRTANYGYTF. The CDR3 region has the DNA TGTGCCAGCAGCCCTGACAGGACAGCTAACTATGGCTACACCTTC.

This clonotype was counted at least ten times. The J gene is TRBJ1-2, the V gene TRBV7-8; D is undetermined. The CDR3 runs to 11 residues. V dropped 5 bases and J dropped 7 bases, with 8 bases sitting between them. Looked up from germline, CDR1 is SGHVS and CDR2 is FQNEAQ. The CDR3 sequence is CASSLGSGYTF. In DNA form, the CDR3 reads TGTGCCAGCAGCCTAGGTAGTGGCTACACCTTC.

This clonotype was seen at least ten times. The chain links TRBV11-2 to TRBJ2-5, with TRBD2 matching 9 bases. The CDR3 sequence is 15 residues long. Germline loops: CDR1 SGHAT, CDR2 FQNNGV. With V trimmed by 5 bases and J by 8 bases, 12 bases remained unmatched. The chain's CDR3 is CASSNLRTSVATQYF. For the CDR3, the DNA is TGTGCCAGCAGCAATTTAAGGACTAGCGTAGCAACCCAGTACTTC.

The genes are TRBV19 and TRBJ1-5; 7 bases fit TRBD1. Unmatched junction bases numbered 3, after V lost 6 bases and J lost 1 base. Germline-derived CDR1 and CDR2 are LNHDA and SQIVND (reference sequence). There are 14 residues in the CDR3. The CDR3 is CASRQTGSNQPQHF. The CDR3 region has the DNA TGTGCCAGTAGGCAGACAGGGAGCAATCAGCCCCAGCATTTT.

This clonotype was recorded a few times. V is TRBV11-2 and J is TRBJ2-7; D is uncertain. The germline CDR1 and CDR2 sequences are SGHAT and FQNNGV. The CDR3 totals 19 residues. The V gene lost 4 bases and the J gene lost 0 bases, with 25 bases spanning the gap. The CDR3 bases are TGTGCCAGCAGCTCGCTACCGGGCGCCTTACATCAATACTCCTACGAGCAGTACTTC. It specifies CASSSLPGALHQYSYEQYF.

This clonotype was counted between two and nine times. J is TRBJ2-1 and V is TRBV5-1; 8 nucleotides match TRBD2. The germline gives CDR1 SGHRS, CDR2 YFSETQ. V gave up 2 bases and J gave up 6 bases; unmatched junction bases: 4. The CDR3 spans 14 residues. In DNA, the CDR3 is TGCGCCAGCAGCTTTGCGGGGGGCGTCAATGAGCAGTTCTTC. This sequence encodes CASSFAGGVNEQFF.

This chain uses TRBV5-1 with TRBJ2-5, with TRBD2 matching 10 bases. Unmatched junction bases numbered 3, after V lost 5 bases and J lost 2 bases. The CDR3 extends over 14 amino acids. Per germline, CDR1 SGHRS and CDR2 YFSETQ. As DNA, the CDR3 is TGCGCCAGCAGGAGCGGGAGGGGTCAAGAGACCCAGTACTTC. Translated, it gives CASRSGRGQETQYF.

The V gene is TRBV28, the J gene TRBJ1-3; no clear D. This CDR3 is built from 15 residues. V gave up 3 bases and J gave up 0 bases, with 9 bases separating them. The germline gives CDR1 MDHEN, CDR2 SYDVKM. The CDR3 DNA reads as TGTGCCAGCAGTTTGGGCGTACGCTCTGGAAACACCATATATTTT. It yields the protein CASSLGVRSGNTIYF.

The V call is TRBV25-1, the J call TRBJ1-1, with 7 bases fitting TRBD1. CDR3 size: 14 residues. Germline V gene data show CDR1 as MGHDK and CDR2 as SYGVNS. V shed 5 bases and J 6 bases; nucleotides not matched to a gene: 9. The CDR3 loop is CASSIAGGGSEAFF. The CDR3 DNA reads TGTGCCAGCAGTATCGCAGGGGGAGGGTCTGAAGCTTTCTTT.

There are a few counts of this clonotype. CDR3 amino acids: CASSLASGGAQEKLFF. CDR3 DNA sequence: TGCGCCAGCAGCTTGGCCTCAGGGGGCGCGCAGGAAAAACTGTTTTTT. The V gene is TRBV5-1, the J gene TRBJ1-4; 8 bases align to TRBD1. Germline V gene sequence: CDR1 SGHRS, CDR2 YFSETQ. The CDR3 consists of 16 residues. Trimming cost V 0 bases and J 8 bases; bases outside gene matches: 9.

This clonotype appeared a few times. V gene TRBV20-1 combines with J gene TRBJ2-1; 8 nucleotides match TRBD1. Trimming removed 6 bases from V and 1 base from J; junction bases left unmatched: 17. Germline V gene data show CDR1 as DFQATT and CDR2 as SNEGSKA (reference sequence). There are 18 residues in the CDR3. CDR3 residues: CSARGYYTGQGSYNEQFF. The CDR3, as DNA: TGCAGTGCCCGAGGATACTACACCGGACAGGGATCCTACAATGAGCAGTTCTTC.

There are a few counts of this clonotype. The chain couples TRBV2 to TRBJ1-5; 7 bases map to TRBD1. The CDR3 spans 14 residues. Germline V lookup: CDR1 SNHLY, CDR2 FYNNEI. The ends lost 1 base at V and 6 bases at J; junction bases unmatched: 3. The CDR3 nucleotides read TGTGCCAGCAGTGAAGGCAGGGGGTTTCAGCCCCAGCATTTT. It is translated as CASSEGRGFQPQHF.

CDR3 region: CASSPEGLPEETQYF. The CDR3 region has the DNA TGTGCCAGCAGCCCAGAGGGACTACCAGAAGAGACCCAGTACTTC. The chain couples TRBV11-2 to TRBJ2-5; 7 bases are shared with TRBD2. Per the germline V gene, CDR1 is SGHAT and CDR2 is FQNNGV. The CDR3 extends over 15 amino acids. Trimming cost V 5 bases and J 3 bases; bases outside gene matches: 9. Complete variable domain (other parts from reference TRBV11-2 and TRBJ2-5): EAGVAQSPRYKIIEKRQSVAFWCNPISGHATLYWYQQILGQGPKLLIQFQNNGVVDDSQLPKDRFSAERLKGVDSTLKIQPAKLEDSAVYLCASSPEGLPEETQYFGPGTRLLVL.

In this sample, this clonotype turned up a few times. CDR3 sequence reads: CAIRGKDGNTIYF. CDR3 nucleotide sequence: TGTGCCATCAGGGGGAAGGATGGAAACACCATATATTTT. This chain joins TRBV19 and TRBJ1-3, with 7 nucleotides matching TRBD1. The CDR3 is 13 residues long. Germline assignment: CDR1 LNHDA and CDR2 SQIVND (reference sequence). Losses at the gene ends were 10 bases for V and 3 bases for J; bases not matched to a gene: 6.

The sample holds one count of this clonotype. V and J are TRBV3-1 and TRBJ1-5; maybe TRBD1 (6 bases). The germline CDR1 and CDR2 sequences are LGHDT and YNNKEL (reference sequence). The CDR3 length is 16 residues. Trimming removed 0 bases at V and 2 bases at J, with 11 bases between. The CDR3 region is CASSQEGGMGNQPQHF. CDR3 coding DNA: TGTGCCAGCAGCCAAGAAGGGGGGATGGGCAATCAGCCCCAGCATTTT. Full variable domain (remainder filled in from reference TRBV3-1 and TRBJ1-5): DTAVSQTPKYLVTQMGNDKSIKCEQNLGHDTMYWYKQDSKKFLKIMFSYNNKELIINETVPNRFSPKSPDKAHLNLHINSLELGDSAVYFCASSQEGGMGNQPQHFGDGTRLSIL.

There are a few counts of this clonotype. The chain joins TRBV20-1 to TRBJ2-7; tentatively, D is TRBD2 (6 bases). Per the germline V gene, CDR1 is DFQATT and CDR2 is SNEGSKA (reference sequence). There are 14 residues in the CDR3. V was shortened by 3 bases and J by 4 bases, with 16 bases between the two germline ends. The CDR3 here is CSASTGGSGYEQYF. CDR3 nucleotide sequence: TGCAGTGCTAGTACCGGCGGTAGCGGTTACGAGCAGTACTTC.

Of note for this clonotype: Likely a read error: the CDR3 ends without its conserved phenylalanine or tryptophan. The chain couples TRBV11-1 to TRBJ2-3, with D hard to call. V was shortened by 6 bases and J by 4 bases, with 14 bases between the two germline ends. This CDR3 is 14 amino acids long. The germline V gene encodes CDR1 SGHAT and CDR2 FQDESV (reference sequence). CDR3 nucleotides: TGTGCCAGCAGTCCAGGACCGGTAGCAGATACGCAGTATCTT. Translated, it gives CASSPGPVADTQYL.

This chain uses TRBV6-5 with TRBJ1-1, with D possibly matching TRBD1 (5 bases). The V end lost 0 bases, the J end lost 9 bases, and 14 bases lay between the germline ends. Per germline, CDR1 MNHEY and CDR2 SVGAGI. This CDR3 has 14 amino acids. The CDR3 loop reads CASSYSGGVGKAFF. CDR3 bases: TGTGCCAGCAGTTACTCTGGGGGGGTCGGCAAAGCTTTCTTT.

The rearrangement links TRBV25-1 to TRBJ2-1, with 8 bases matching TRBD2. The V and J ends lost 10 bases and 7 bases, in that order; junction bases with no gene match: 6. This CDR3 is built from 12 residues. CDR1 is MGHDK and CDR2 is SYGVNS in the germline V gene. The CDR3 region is CATGSGSNEQFF. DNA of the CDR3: TGTGCCACCGGGAGCGGGAGTAATGAGCAGTTCTTC.

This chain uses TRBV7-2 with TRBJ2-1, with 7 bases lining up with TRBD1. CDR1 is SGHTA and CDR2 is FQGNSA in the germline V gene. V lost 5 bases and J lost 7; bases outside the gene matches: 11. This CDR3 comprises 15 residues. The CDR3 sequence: CASSPGTALRNEQFF. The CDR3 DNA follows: TGTGCCAGCAGCCCCGGGACAGCCTTAAGGAATGAGCAGTTCTTC. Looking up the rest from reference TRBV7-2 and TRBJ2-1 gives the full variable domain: GAGVSQSPSNKVTEKGKDVELRCDPISGHTALYWYRQSLGQGLEFLIYFQGNSAPDKSGLPSDRFSAERTGGSVSTLTIQRTQQEDSAVYLCASSPGTALRNEQFFGPGTRLTVL.

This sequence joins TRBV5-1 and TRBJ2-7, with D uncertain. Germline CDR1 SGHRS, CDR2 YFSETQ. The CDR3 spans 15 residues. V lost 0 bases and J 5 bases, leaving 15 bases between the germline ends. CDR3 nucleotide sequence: TGCGCCAGCAGCTTGGCCGGTGTGGCAGGCCACGAGCAGTACTTC. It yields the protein CASSLAGVAGHEQYF.

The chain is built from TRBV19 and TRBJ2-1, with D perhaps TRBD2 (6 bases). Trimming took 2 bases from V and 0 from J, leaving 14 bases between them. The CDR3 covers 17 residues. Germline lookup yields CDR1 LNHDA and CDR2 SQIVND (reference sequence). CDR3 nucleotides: TGTGCCAGTAGTATAAGTGTGGCTAGCGCCTCCTACAATGAGCAGTTCTTC. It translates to CASSISVASASYNEQFF.

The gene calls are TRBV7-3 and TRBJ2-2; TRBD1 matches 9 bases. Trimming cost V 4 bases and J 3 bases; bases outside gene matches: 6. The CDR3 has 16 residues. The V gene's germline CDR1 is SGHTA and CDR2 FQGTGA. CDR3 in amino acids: CASSWAGQGDTGELFF. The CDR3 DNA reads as TGTGCCAGCAGCTGGGCGGGACAGGGAGACACCGGGGAGCTGTTTTTT.

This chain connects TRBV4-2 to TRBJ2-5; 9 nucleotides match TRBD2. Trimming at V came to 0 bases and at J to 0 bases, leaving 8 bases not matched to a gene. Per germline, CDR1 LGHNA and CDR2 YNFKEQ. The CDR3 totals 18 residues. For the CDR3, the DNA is TGTGCCAGCAGCCAAGAGGGTAGCGGGGGAAGTAACCAAGAGACCCAGTACTTC. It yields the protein CASSQEGSGGSNQETQYF.

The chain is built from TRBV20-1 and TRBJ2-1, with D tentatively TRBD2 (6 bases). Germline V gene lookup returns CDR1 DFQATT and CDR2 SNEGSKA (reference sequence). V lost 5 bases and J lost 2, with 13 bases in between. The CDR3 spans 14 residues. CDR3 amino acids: CSAVRDSAYNEQFF. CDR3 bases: TGCAGTGCTGTCCGGGACTCAGCCTACAATGAGCAGTTCTTC.

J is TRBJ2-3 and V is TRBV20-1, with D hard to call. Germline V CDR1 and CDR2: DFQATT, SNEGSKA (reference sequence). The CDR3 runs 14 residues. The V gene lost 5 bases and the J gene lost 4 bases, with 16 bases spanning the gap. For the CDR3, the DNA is TGCAGTGCTTCCCGGGTCAAGGCGGCAGATACGCAGTATTTT. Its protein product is CSASRVKAADTQYF.